The present T cell receptor beta chain was sequenced within a study of regulatory T cells in long-lasting Graves disease. Study-level points and caveats: Lower TCR diversity was seen in persistent Graves' patients than in newly diagnosed ones.

The sample's time point: persistent/refractory GD, antithyroid drugs over 5 years with positive TRAb. PBMCs provided the RNA from which the TCR library was made. Arm-PCR of CDR3 regions and iRepertoire HTBI primers were the basis on which TCR beta libraries were built. Each CDR3 protein is one row after TCRdb ran MiXCR on the multiplex PCR reads. The sample records 350,000 to 500,000 distinct CDR3 sequences, around 20% being singletons. Remarks on this clonotype: Its antigen is as yet unknown.

The origin of this receptor is a female donor with Graves disease. The specimen was peripheral blood mononuclear cells (PBMCs), collected when the disease was refractory, from a patient treated with antithyroid drugs.

The CDR3 DNA sequence: TGTGCCAGCAGTTACTTACAGGGGTTACGGACTGAAGCTTTCTTT. Translated: CASSYLQGLRTEAFF. The rearrangement joins TRBV6-2 or TRBV6-3 to TRBJ1-1; 7 bases line up with TRBD1. The CDR3 spans 15 residues. The junction had 7 bases not matched to a gene; V was cut back by 1 base and J by 5 bases. CDR1 and CDR2 from the germline V gene are MNHEY and SVGEGT.